These 16 T cell receptor beta chains were all obtained from the same sample, sequenced in a study of chronic HIV infection and antiretroviral therapy. TCRdb re-called the 5' RACE reads through MiXCR, storing one row per CDR3 protein. Counted here are tens of thousands of distinct CDR3 sequences, 7% to 10% occurring once; the ten biggest clones make up about 2.5%. The sequencing sample was made of peripheral blood. The receptors come from an adult who had HIV and had not received antiretroviral therapy, or was an uninfected healthy control (not recorded which).

The chain carries TRBV11-2 and TRBJ2-7, with TRBD1 matching over 9 bases. J was trimmed by 4 bases and V by 5 bases; bases with no gene match: 3. CDR3 length: 13 residues. Germline-derived CDR1 and CDR2 are SGHAT and FQNNGV. The CDR3 spells CASSKGQGYEQYF. The CDR3, as DNA: TGTGCCAGCAGCAAAGGACAGGGGTACGAGCAGTACTTC.

This clonotype was found many times. The rearrangement joins TRBV9 to TRBJ2-1, with D possibly matching TRBD2 (6 bases). CDR1 and CDR2 (germline): SGDLS, YYNGEE. The CDR3 has 15 residues. Trimming removed 0 bases at V and 5 bases at J, with 12 bases between. The CDR3 coding sequence is TGTGCCAGCAGCGTAGGCGTTAGCGGTCACAATGAGCAGTTCTTC. This sequence encodes CASSVGVSGHNEQFF.

The chain is built from TRBV6-5 and TRBJ2-7, with 9 bases aligning to TRBD2. Germline CDR1 and CDR2: MNHEY and SVGAGI. CDR3 length equals 13 residues. Germline trimming cut 6 bases from V and 5 bases from J; bases unmatched to any gene: 5. CDR3 DNA sequence: TGTGCCAGCAGAATAGCGGGAGTTCACGAGCAGTACTTC. Its translation is CASRIAGVHEQYF.

The gene calls are TRBV5-1 and TRBJ2-1; TRBD2 might be the D (5 bases). The length of the CDR3 is 15 residues. Trimming took 0 bases from V and 3 from J, leaving 10 bases between them. From germline, CDR1 is SGHRS and CDR2 YFSETQ. CDR3: CASSLGGSLYNEQFF. CDR3 coding DNA: TGCGCCAGCAGCTTGGGAGGGAGTCTCTACAATGAGCAGTTCTTC.

This clonotype was detected only a few times. The chain combines TRBV29-1 with TRBJ2-1; TRBD1 is a possible D gene (6 bases). V was shortened by 0 bases and J by 4 bases, with 10 bases between the two germline ends. In germline, CDR1 is SQVTM, CDR2 ANQGSEA. There are 14 residues in the CDR3. The CDR3 sequence: CSVEDPDRYNEQFF. Written as DNA, the CDR3 is TGCAGCGTTGAAGACCCGGACAGATACAATGAGCAGTTCTTC.

This chain uses TRBV2 with TRBJ2-6; D possibly corresponds to TRBD1 (5 bases). Trimming took 6 bases from V and 0 from J, leaving 12 bases between them. This CDR3 region has 16 residues. Germline V gene data show CDR1 as SNHLY and CDR2 as FYNNEI. This CDR3 reads CASSFDSPSGANVLTF. CDR3 coding DNA: TGTGCCAGCAGCTTCGACAGCCCCTCTGGGGCCAACGTCCTGACTTTC.

Ten or more counts support this clonotype. This chain joins TRBV7-9 and TRBJ2-5; the D call may be TRBD1 or TRBD2 (5 bases each). Trimming stripped 1 base from V and 5 bases from J, with 11 bases between. CDR3 length equals 14 residues. Germline values: CDR1 SEHNR, CDR2 FQNEAQ (reference sequence). CDR3 amino acids: CASSLGTGAETQYF. CDR3 coding DNA: TGTGCCAGCAGCTTAGGTACCGGGGCTGAGACCCAGTACTTC. The full variable domain, in which reference TRBV7-9 and TRBJ2-5 provide the parts outside the CDR3, is DTGVSQNPRHKITKRGQNVTFRCDPISEHNRLYWYRQTLGQGPEFLTYFQNEAQLEKSRLLSDRFSAERPKGSFSTLEIQRTEQGDSAMYLCASSLGTGAETQYFGPGTRLLVL.

This clonotype was found a few times. The V gene is TRBV4-1, the J gene TRBJ2-7; 10 bases agree with TRBD1. V shed 1 base and J 6 bases; nucleotides not matched to a gene: 12. The CDR3 has 17 amino acids. Germline V gene data show CDR1 as MGHRA and CDR2 as YSYEKL. The CDR3 DNA follows: TGCGCCAGCAGCCAAGGCCCCTTGGGACAGGGGCCCTCCGAGCAGTACTTC. Protein: CASSQGPLGQGPSEQYF.

This clonotype was counted ten times or more. The rearrangement joins TRBV20-1 to TRBJ2-5, with no clear D. Germline V gene lookup returns CDR1 DFQATT and CDR2 SNEGSKA (reference sequence). The V and J ends lost 7 bases and 2 bases respectively, with 11 bases between them. This CDR3 has 12 residues. The DNA for the CDR3 is TGCAGTGTGCCGTTTAATCAAGAGACCCAGTACTTC. Protein sequence: CSVPFNQETQYF.

The gene calls are TRBV9 and TRBJ1-1; D unresolved. Germline V gene data show CDR1 as SGDLS and CDR2 as YYNGEE. This CDR3 is built from 14 residues. Trimming took off 1 base at V and 1 base at J, with 8 bases between the two ends. This chain's CDR3 is CASSVRGGNTEAFF. CDR3 nucleotides: TGTGCCAGCAGCGTACGCGGAGGGAACACTGAAGCTTTCTTT.

This clonotype was detected ten times or more. V and J are TRBV20-1 and TRBJ2-1; D ambiguous. CDR3 length: 11 residues. Germline V gene lookup returns CDR1 DFQATT and CDR2 SNEGSKA (reference sequence). V lost 6 bases and J 3 bases, leaving 6 bases between the germline ends. The chain's CDR3 is CSAVDYNEQFF. CDR3 DNA: TGCAGTGCCGTGGACTACAATGAGCAGTTCTTC.

In its sample, this clonotype was seen many times. The CDR3 DNA sequence: TGCAGTGCCCGACCCTCGGGACCCTCGAAGAACGAGCAGTACTTC. Its protein is CSARPSGPSKNEQYF. V and J are TRBV20-1 and TRBJ2-7; perhaps D is TRBD1 or TRBD2 (5 bases each). The germline V gene encodes CDR1 DFQATT and CDR2 SNEGSKA (reference sequence). CDR3 size: 15 residues. Trimming pared 6 bases from V and 5 bases from J, leaving 23 bases between.

Of note for this clonotype: This may be a read error, as it is one base from a much larger clone. The chain has TRBV25-1 and TRBJ2-2, with a weak D call TRBD1 (5 bases). Per the germline V gene, CDR1 is MGHDK and CDR2 is SYGVNS. V dropped 10 bases and J dropped 4 bases, with 10 bases sitting between them. CDR3 length: 12 residues. The CDR3 loop is CATDSRTGELFF. The CDR3 bases are TGTGCCACCGACAGCCGCACCGGGGAGCTGTTTTTT.

This clonotype was seen at least ten times. The rearrangement joins TRBV7-6 to TRBJ2-6; the match to TRBD2 covers 9 bases. The CDR3 loop spans 18 amino acids. The V segment lost 5 bases and the J segment 0 bases; nucleotides outside the gene matches: 8. Germline V gene sequence: CDR1 SGHVS, CDR2 FNYEAQ. The CDR3 loop is CASSPLGLARSGANVLTF. CDR3 nucleotide sequence: TGTGCCAGCAGCCCCCTGGGACTAGCCCGCTCTGGGGCCAACGTCCTGACTTTC.

The V call is TRBV13, the J call TRBJ2-3; 7 bases map to TRBD2. With V trimmed by 2 bases and J by 0 bases, 11 bases remained unmatched. Germline V gives CDR1 PRHDT, CDR2 FYEKMQ (reference sequence). The CDR3 loop spans 18 amino acids. The CDR3 DNA sequence: TGTGCCAGCAGCTTAAGAGCTAGCGGAGAAAGGAGCACAGATACGCAGTATTTT. The encoded protein is CASSLRASGERSTDTQYF.

This chain connects TRBV10-3 to TRBJ1-1, with TRBD1 identical over 12 bases. This CDR3 spans 15 amino acids. Germline CDR1 reads ENHRY; CDR2 reads SYGVKD. After removal of 7 bases from V and 6 bases from J, the junction contained 9 bases not matched to a gene. The DNA of the CDR3 is TGTGCCATCAAAGGGACAGGGGGCCCCAGGGCTGAAGCTTTCTTT. Protein sequence: CAIKGTGGPRAEAFF.